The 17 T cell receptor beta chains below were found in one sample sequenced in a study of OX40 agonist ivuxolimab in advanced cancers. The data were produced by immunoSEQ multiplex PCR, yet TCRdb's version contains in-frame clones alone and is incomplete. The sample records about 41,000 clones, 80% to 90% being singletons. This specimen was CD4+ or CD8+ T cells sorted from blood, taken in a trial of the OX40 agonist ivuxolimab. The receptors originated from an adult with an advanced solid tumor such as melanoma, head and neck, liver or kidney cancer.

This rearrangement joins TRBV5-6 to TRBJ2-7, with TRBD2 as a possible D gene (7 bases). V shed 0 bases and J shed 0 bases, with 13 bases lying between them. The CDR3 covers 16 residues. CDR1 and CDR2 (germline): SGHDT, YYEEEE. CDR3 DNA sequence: TGTGCCAGCAGCTTGGTGGGGGGGGCCAGCTCCTACGAGCAGTACTTC. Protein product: CASSLVGGASSYEQYF.

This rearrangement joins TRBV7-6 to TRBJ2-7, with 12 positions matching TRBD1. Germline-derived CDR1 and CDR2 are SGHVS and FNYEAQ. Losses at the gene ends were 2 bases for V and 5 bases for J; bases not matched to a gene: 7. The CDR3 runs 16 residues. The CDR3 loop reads CASSLRAGQGAHEQYF. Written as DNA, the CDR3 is TGTGCCAGCAGCTTAAGGGCGGGACAGGGGGCTCACGAGCAGTACTTC.

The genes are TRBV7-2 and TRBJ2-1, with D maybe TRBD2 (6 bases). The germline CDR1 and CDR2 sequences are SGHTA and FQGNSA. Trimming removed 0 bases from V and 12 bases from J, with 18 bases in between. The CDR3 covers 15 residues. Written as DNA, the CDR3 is TGTGCCAGCAGCTTAGCCACGGGGAGGAGTCAGGGGCAGTTCTTC. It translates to CASSLATGRSQGQFF.

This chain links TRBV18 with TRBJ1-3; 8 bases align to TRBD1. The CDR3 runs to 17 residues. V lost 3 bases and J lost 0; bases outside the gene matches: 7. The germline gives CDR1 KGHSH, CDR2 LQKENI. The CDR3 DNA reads TGTGCCAGCTCACCGGGGACAGGACGGCTCTCTGGAAACACCATATATTTT. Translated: CASSPGTGRLSGNTIYF.

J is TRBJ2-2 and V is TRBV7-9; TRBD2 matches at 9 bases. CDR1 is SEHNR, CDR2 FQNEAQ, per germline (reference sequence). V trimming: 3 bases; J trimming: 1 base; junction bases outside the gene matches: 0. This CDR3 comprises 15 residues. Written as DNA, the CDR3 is TGTGCCAGCAGCTTGACTAGCGGGAACACCGGGGAGCTGTTTTTT. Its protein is CASSLTSGNTGELFF. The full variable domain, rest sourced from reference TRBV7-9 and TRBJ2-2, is DTGVSQNPRHKITKRGQNVTFRCDPISEHNRLYWYRQTLGQGPEFLTYFQNEAQLEKSRLLSDRFSAERPKGSFSTLEIQRTEQGDSAMYLCASSLTSGNTGELFFGEGSRLTVL.

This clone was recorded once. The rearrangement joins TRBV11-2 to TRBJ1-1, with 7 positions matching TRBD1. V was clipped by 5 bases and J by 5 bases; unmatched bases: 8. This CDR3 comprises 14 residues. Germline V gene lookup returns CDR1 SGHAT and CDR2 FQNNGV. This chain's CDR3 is CASSTRQGWTEAFF. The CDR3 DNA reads TGTGCCAGCAGCACCCGACAGGGTTGGACTGAAGCTTTCTTT.

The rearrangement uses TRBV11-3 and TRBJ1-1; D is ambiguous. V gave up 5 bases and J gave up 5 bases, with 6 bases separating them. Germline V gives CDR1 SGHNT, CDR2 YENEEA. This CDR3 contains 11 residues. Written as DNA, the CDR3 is TGTGCCAGCAGCCCGGCGACTGAAGCTTTCTTT. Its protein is CASSPATEAFF.

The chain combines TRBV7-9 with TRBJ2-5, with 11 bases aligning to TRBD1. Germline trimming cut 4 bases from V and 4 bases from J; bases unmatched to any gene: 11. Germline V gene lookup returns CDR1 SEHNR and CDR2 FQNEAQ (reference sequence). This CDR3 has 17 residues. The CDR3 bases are TGTGCCAGCAGCTGGGGACACCGGGGACAGGGGGGAGAGACCCAGTACTTC. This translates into CASSWGHRGQGGETQYF.

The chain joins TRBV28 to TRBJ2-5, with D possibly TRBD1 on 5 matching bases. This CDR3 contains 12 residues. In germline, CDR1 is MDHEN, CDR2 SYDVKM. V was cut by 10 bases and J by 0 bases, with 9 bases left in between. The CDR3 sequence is CAIRGYQETQYF. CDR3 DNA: TGTGCCATTAGGGGATACCAAGAGACCCAGTACTTC.

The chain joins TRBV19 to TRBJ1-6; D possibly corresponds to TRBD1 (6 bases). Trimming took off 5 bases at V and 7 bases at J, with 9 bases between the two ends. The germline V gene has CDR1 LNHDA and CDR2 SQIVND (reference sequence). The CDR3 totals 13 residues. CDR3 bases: TGTGCCAGTAGTCCAGGGGCCAATTCACCCCTCCACTTT. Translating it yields CASSPGANSPLHF.

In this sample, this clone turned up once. CDR3 in amino acids: CASSIGTVNEQFF. In nucleotides, the CDR3 is TGTGCCAGTAGTATAGGGACAGTTAATGAGCAGTTCTTC. The V call is TRBV19, the J call TRBJ2-1, with D possibly being TRBD1 (6 bases). Germline CDR1 and CDR2: LNHDA and SQIVND (reference sequence). V was clipped by 1 base and J by 7 bases, with 8 bases between them. This CDR3 spans 13 amino acids.

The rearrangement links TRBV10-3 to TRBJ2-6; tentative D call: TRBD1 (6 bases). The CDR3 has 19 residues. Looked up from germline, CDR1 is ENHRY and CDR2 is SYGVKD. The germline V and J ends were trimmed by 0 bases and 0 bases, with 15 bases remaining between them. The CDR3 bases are TGTGCCATCAGTGAGTCGAGGGGGACCTCCTTCTCTGGGGCCAACGTCCTGACTTTC. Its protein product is CAISESRGTSFSGANVLTF.

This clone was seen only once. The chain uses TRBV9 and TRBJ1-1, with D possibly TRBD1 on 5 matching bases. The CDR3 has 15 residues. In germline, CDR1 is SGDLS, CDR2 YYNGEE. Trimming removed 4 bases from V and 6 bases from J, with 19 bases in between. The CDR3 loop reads CASSPFQGGRAEAFF. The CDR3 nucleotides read TGTGCCAGCAGCCCGTTTCAGGGTGGTAGGGCTGAAGCTTTCTTT.

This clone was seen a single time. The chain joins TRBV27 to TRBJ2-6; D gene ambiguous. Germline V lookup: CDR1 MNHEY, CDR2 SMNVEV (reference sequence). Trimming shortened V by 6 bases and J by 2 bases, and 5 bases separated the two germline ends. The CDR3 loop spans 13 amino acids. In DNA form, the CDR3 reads TGTGCCAGCAGCCCGACTGGGGCCAACGTCCTGACTTTC. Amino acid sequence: CASSPTGANVLTF. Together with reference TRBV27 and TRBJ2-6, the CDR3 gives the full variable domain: EAQVTQNPRYLITVTGKKLTVTCSQNMNHEYMSWYRQDPGLGLRQIYYSMNVEVTDKGDVPEGYKVSRKEKRNFPLILESPSPNQTSLYFCASSPTGANVLTFGAGSRLTVL.

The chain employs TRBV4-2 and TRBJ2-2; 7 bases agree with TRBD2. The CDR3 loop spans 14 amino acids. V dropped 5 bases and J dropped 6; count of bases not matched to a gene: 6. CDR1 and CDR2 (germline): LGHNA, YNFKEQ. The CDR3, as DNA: TGTGCCAGCAGCTTGGCGGGGGACGCCGGGGAGCTGTTTTTT. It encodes CASSLAGDAGELFF.

The CDR3 nucleotides read TGTGCCATCAGTGAGTCGGAGCGGGGCCCGGGGGAGCAGTACTTC. Translated: CAISESERGPGEQYF. The J gene is TRBJ2-7, the V gene TRBV10-3; 7 bases are a match to TRBD2. CDR3 length: 15 residues. CDR1 and CDR2 (germline): ENHRY, SYGVKD. V lost 0 bases and J lost 7; bases outside the gene matches: 9.

CDR3 residues: CAISGDTEREQYF. CDR3 nucleotide sequence: TGTGCCATCAGCGGGGACACGGAGAGGGAGCAGTACTTC. V usage is TRBV10-3 and J usage is TRBJ2-7; perhaps TRBD1 as D (6 bases). The CDR3 runs 13 residues. V was cut by 6 bases and J by 7 bases, with 16 bases left in between. Germline V CDR1 and CDR2: ENHRY, SYGVKD.